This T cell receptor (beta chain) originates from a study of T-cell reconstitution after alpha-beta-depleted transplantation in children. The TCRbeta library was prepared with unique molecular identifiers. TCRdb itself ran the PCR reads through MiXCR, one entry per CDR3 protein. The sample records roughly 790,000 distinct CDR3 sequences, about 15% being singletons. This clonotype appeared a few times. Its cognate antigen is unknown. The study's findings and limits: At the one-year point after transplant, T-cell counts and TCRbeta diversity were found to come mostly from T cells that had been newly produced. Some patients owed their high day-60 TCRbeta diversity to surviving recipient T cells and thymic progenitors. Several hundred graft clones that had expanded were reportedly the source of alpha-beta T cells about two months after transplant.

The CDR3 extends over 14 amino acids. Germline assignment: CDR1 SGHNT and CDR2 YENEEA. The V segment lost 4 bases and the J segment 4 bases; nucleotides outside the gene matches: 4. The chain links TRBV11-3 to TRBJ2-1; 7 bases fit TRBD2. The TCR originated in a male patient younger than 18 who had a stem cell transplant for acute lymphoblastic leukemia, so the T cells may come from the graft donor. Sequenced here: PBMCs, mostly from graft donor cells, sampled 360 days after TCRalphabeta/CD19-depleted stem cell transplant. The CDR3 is CASSSSGNYNEQFF. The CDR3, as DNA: TGTGCCAGCAGCTCCAGCGGGAATTACAATGAGCAGTTCTTC. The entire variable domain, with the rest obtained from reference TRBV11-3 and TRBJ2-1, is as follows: EAGVVQSPRYKIIEKKQPVAFWCNPISGHNTLYWYLQNLGQGPELLIRYENEEAVDDSQLPKDRFSAERLKGVDSTLKIQPAELGDSAVYLCASSSSGNYNEQFFGPGTRLTVL.